This passage covers 32 T cell receptor beta chains from one sample sequenced in a study of blood T cell repertoires in COVID-19. Clones were sequenced by immunoSEQ multiplex PCR, and TCRdb holds only the in-frame ones, with some missing. The repertoire holds fewer than 250,000 clones, with 75% to 85% as singletons. The sample was peripheral blood. The source of these receptors is a human donor in a cohort sampled during active COVID-19.

This clone has only a few counts. V and J are TRBV7-6 and TRBJ1-6, with TRBD1 matching 10 bases. The CDR3 spans 15 residues. With 5 bases clipped from V and 9 bases from J, the junction kept 7 bases outside the gene matches. Germline V gives CDR1 SGHVS, CDR2 FNYEAQ. The DNA of the CDR3 is TGTGCCAGCAGCCCTGGACAGGGGGTCGGTTCACCCCTCCACTTT. Translated: CASSPGQGVGSPLHF.

This chain joins TRBV5-1 and TRBJ2-1; no clear D. V lost 0 bases and J lost 4, with 5 bases in between. The CDR3 has 13 residues. Germline V gene data show CDR1 as SGHRS and CDR2 as YFSETQ. This chain's CDR3 is CASSLARYNEQFF. CDR3 bases: TGCGCCAGCAGCTTGGCCCGGTACAATGAGCAGTTCTTC.

This clone appeared a single time. This chain links TRBV14 with TRBJ1-3; 8 positions match TRBD1. The germline CDR1 and CDR2 sequences are SGHDN and FVKESK. With V trimmed by 0 bases and J by 4 bases, 5 bases remained unmatched. This CDR3 contains 16 residues. The CDR3 is CASSQDQGASGNTIYF. The CDR3 DNA follows: TGTGCCAGCAGCCAAGATCAGGGGGCCAGCGGAAACACCATATATTTT.

The chain is built from TRBV11-2 and TRBJ1-5; the D gene is possibly TRBD1 (5 bases). The CDR3 spans 14 residues. V lost 5 bases, J lost 4 bases, and 12 bases lay in between. Germline-derived CDR1 and CDR2 are SGHAT and FQNNGV. The DNA of the CDR3 is TGTGCCAGCAGCGCGGGACTGATAAATCAGCCCCAGCATTTT. The encoded protein is CASSAGLINQPQHF.

The chain uses TRBV7-9 and TRBJ2-7; TRBD1 matches 7 bases. From germline, CDR1 is SEHNR and CDR2 FQNEAQ (reference sequence). Trimming took 4 bases from V and 11 from J; bases not matched to a gene: 5. The CDR3 sequence is 11 residues long. The CDR3 sequence: CASSYGDREYF. Here the CDR3 DNA reads TGTGCCAGCAGCTATGGGGACAGAGAGTACTTC.

This clone was found once. The chain joins TRBV28 to TRBJ1-1; D is possibly TRBD1 (5 bases). The CDR3 extends over 15 amino acids. Germline V gene sequence: CDR1 MDHEN, CDR2 SYDVKM. Trimming cost V 6 bases and J 4 bases, with 18 bases left between them. The CDR3 nucleotides read TGTGCCAGCAGACCCCAGGGTGCAGGACGCACTGAAGCTTTCTTT. It is translated as CASRPQGAGRTEAFF.

The chain recombines TRBV28 with TRBJ2-7; D unresolved. The CDR3 covers 12 residues. CDR1 and CDR2 from the germline V gene are MDHEN and SYDVKM. V dropped 2 bases and J dropped 4 bases, with 6 bases sitting between them. CDR3: CASSLPPYEQYF. CDR3 sequence (DNA): TGTGCCAGCAGTTTACCCCCGTACGAGCAGTACTTC.

The chain couples TRBV6-5 to TRBJ1-1; 10 nucleotides match TRBD1. Germline V gene sequence: CDR1 MNHEY, CDR2 SVGAGI. The CDR3 runs 15 residues. The V segment lost 8 bases and the J segment 5 bases; nucleotides outside the gene matches: 11. The chain's CDR3 is CASRIDRGLGTEAFF. For the CDR3, the DNA is TGTGCCAGCCGAATCGACAGGGGGCTGGGGACTGAAGCTTTCTTT.

The gene calls are TRBV6-5 and TRBJ2-1; weak D call: TRBD2 (6 bases). Germline lookup yields CDR1 MNHEY and CDR2 SVGAGI. Trimming took off 2 bases at V and 7 bases at J, with 15 bases between the two ends. CDR3 size: 15 residues. The CDR3 nucleotides read TGTGCCAGCAGTTACCGCGGGGCCCCTGGGAATGAGCAGTTCTTC. It codes for CASSYRGAPGNEQFF.

This chain links TRBV10-3 with TRBJ2-1; 8 nucleotides line up with TRBD1. CDR1 and CDR2 (germline): ENHRY, SYGVKD. This CDR3 is 16 amino acids long. V shed 2 bases, J shed 7 bases, and the junction held 10 bases outside the gene matches. The CDR3 sequence is CAISEGTGPGRNEQFF. CDR3 bases: TGTGCCATCAGTGAGGGGACAGGTCCAGGGAGGAATGAGCAGTTCTTC.

The V call is TRBV3-1 (or the pseudogene TRBV3-2), the J call TRBJ1-2; D uncertain. Deletions cut 0 bases from V and 7 bases from J, with 6 bases between. The CDR3 length is 12 residues. The germline gives CDR1 LGHDT, CDR2 YNNKEL (reference sequence). The DNA for the CDR3 is TGTGCCAGCAGCCAAGACTCGCGTGGCTACACCTTC. It translates to CASSQDSRGYTF.

In its sample, this clone was seen once. V is TRBV18 and J is TRBJ1-1; 10 bases fit TRBD1. The V segment lost 3 bases and the J segment 4 bases; nucleotides outside the gene matches: 11. The CDR3 contains 17 residues. In germline, CDR1 is KGHSH, CDR2 LQKENI. DNA of the CDR3: TGTGCCAGCTCACCCCCCGATGGGACAGGGGCGAGCACTGAAGCTTTCTTT. Amino acids: CASSPPDGTGASTEAFF.

The chain employs TRBV7-2 and TRBJ1-5; a possible D gene is TRBD1 (5 bases). The CDR3 loop spans 13 amino acids. V dropped 2 bases and J dropped 6 bases, with 8 bases sitting between them. Germline V lookup: CDR1 SGHTA, CDR2 FQGNSA. CDR3 region: CASSLSGFQPQHF. In nucleotides, the CDR3 is TGTGCCAGCAGCTTATCAGGGTTTCAGCCCCAGCATTTT.

The chain recombines TRBV5-6 with TRBJ2-2; 9 nucleotides line up with TRBD2. With V trimmed by 0 bases and J by 1 base, 4 bases remained unmatched. Germline lookup yields CDR1 SGHDT and CDR2 YYEEEE. The CDR3 has 17 residues. The CDR3 DNA sequence: TGTGCCAGCAGCTTGGATCTAGCGGGGATGAACACCGGGGAGCTGTTTTTT. Amino acids: CASSLDLAGMNTGELFF.

The chain is built from TRBV9 and TRBJ1-1; 12 bases fit TRBD1. Germline CDR1 is SGDLS and CDR2 is YYNGEE. This CDR3 has 19 residues. V was clipped by 3 bases and J by 4 bases; unmatched bases: 16. The CDR3 here is CASSGNRDRGLLQVTEAFF. The CDR3, as DNA: TGTGCCAGCAGCGGAAACCGGGACAGGGGGCTCTTACAGGTCACTGAAGCTTTCTTT.

The chain is built from TRBV5-1 and TRBJ2-1; maybe TRBD2 (6 bases). The CDR3 runs to 13 residues. V shed 4 bases and J shed 8 bases, with 13 bases lying between them. Per germline, CDR1 SGHRS and CDR2 YFSETQ. CDR3: CASSDGTLYEQFF. CDR3 in DNA: TGCGCCAGCAGCGACGGGACTCTCTATGAGCAGTTCTTC.

The gene calls are TRBV20-1 and TRBJ2-3, with D perhaps TRBD1 (5 bases). The CDR3 runs to 13 residues. Germline V gives CDR1 DFQATT, CDR2 SNEGSKA (reference sequence). V was shortened by 3 bases and J by 0 bases, with 7 bases between the two germline ends. DNA of the CDR3: TGCAGTGCTAGTCCAGGGAGCACAGATACGCAGTATTTT. Encoded protein: CSASPGSTDTQYF.

J is TRBJ1-2 and V is TRBV28; perhaps TRBD1 as D (5 bases). The V gene's germline CDR1 is MDHEN and CDR2 SYDVKM. There are 16 residues in the CDR3. Trimming removed 3 bases at V and 7 bases at J, with 21 bases between. The CDR3 loop reads CASSLSPGGRVGGYTF. CDR3 in DNA: TGTGCCAGCAGTTTGTCTCCTGGGGGGAGAGTGGGTGGCTACACCTTC.

This chain joins TRBV11-2 and TRBJ2-2; TRBD2 matches 11 bases. This CDR3 region has 17 residues. The ends lost 5 bases at V and 1 base at J; junction bases unmatched: 6. From germline, CDR1 is SGHAT and CDR2 FQNNGV. CDR3 nucleotides: TGTGCCAGCAGCCGGGGACTAGCGGTAAAGAACACCGGGGAGCTGTTTTTT. Translation: CASSRGLAVKNTGELFF.

The CDR3 here is CASSDTSRQAKNIQYF. CDR3 sequence (DNA): TGTGCCAGCAGCGATACAAGTCGACAGGCCAAAAACATTCAGTACTTC. This sequence joins TRBV7-2 and TRBJ2-4; TRBD1 might be the D (5 bases). The CDR3 consists of 16 residues. Germline CDR1 reads SGHTA; CDR2 reads FQGNSA. Trimming pared 5 bases from V and 1 base from J, leaving 15 bases between.

V gene TRBV11-3 combines with J gene TRBJ1-6; 7 bases fit TRBD1. The germline CDR1 and CDR2 sequences are SGHNT and YENEEA. After removal of 4 bases from V and 5 bases from J, the junction contained 5 bases not matched to a gene. The CDR3 extends over 15 amino acids. CDR3 bases: TGTGCCAGCAGCTCTAGGCAGGGGGATAATTCACCCCTCCACTTT. Its protein product is CASSSRQGDNSPLHF.

J is TRBJ2-7 and V is TRBV10-3, with a tentative D call TRBD2 (7 bases). The CDR3 is made up of 14 amino acids. V shed 7 bases and J shed 2 bases, with 15 bases lying between them. Germline CDR1 reads ENHRY; CDR2 reads SYGVKD. DNA for the CDR3: TGTGCCATCAACATAGGAGGGGGGGCCTACGAGCAGTACTTC. Its translation is CAINIGGGAYEQYF.

V gene TRBV10-1 combines with J gene TRBJ2-3; 7 nucleotides line up with TRBD2. This CDR3 has 16 amino acids. Germline V gives CDR1 WNHNN, CDR2 SYGVQD (reference sequence). V trimming: 3 bases; J trimming: 2 bases; junction bases outside the gene matches: 8. CDR3 protein: CASSDRTRRNTDTQYF. The CDR3 DNA reads as TGCGCCAGCAGTGATAGGACTAGAAGGAACACAGATACGCAGTATTTT.

The chain couples TRBV10-3 to TRBJ2-7; 7 positions agree with TRBD2. CDR1 ENHRY and CDR2 SYGVKD come from the germline V gene. After removal of 6 bases from V and 3 bases from J, the junction contained 5 bases not matched to a gene. The CDR3 has 13 amino acids. The CDR3 spells CAIRGGLDYEQYF. CDR3 coding DNA: TGTGCCATCAGGGGGGGGTTGGACTACGAGCAGTACTTC.

This chain links TRBV5-4 with TRBJ1-2; D may be TRBD1 (5 bases). The germline V gene encodes CDR1 SGHNT and CDR2 YYREEE (reference sequence). V lost 2 bases, J lost 4 bases, and 12 bases lay in between. The CDR3 length is 14 residues. The DNA for the CDR3 is TGTGCCAGCAGCTTAGACAGTCCTTCCTATGGCTACACCTTC. This encodes CASSLDSPSYGYTF.

This clone was seen once. The rearrangement joins TRBV11-2 to TRBJ1-6; a weak D match, TRBD1 (6 bases). CDR3 length equals 16 residues. The germline V gene has CDR1 SGHAT and CDR2 FQNNGV. Deletions cut 5 bases from V and 2 bases from J, with 13 bases between. CDR3 coding DNA: TGTGCCAGCAGCCTCACAGGGAAGGCCTATAATTCACCCCTCCACTTT. Encoded protein: CASSLTGKAYNSPLHF.

The chain is built from TRBV27 and TRBJ2-5; D is undetermined. V lost 5 bases and J lost 0, with 7 bases in between. CDR3 length: 13 amino acids. Germline V gene sequence: CDR1 MNHEY, CDR2 SMNVEV (reference sequence). CDR3 loop: CASSLTYQETQYF. CDR3 DNA: TGTGCCAGCAGTCTTACTTACCAAGAGACCCAGTACTTC.

V and J are TRBV2 and TRBJ1-1, with 11 bases that match TRBD1. Germline-derived CDR1 and CDR2 are SNHLY and FYNNEI. Trimming at V came to 4 bases and at J to 5 bases, leaving 12 bases not matched to a gene. The length of the CDR3 is 17 residues. For the CDR3, the DNA is TGTGCCAGCAGTGCCCAGCGGACAGGGGGCGTGGGGACTGAAGCTTTCTTT. Amino acid sequence: CASSAQRTGGVGTEAFF.

This chain links TRBV5-1 with TRBJ1-1; TRBD1 aligns across 7 bases. CDR3 length: 14 residues. V lost 8 bases to trimming and J lost 2 bases; unmatched junction nucleotides: 9. CDR1 SGHRS and CDR2 YFSETQ come from the germline V gene. CDR3 in DNA: TGCGCCAGTTTTGCGGACAGGCCTAACACTGAAGCTTTCTTT. The encoded protein is CASFADRPNTEAFF.

This chain connects TRBV10-3 to TRBJ1-2, with unresolved D. Germline CDR1 and CDR2: ENHRY and SYGVKD. The V and J ends lost 4 bases and 2 bases respectively, with 14 bases between them. This CDR3 contains 15 residues. The CDR3 spells CAISGEARRNYGYTF. CDR3 DNA: TGTGCCATCAGTGGAGAGGCCCGAAGGAACTATGGCTACACCTTC.

Only one count was recorded for this clone. CDR3 sequence reads: CASSPMGGTGELFF. CDR3 sequence (DNA): TGTGCCAGCAGCCCTATGGGGGGCACCGGGGAGCTGTTTTTT. The chain is built from TRBV25-1 and TRBJ2-2; D is perhaps TRBD2 (6 bases). Trimming shortened V by 6 bases and J by 4 bases, and 12 bases separated the two germline ends. The germline CDR1 and CDR2 sequences are MGHDK and SYGVNS. The CDR3 consists of 14 residues.

This clone has only one observation. DNA for the CDR3: TGTGCCACCAGCAGAGTTAGGAGGGATTCACCCCTCCACTTT. It translates to CATSRVRRDSPLHF. V is TRBV15 and J is TRBJ1-6; D is unclear. CDR3 length: 14 amino acids. V dropped 1 base and J dropped 8 bases, with 9 bases sitting between them. Per germline, CDR1 LNHNV and CDR2 YYDKDF (reference sequence).